This T cell receptor beta chain appears in the sequencing data of a study of cytomegalovirus exposure and HLA in healthy donors. Across the whole study: It was reported in a later analysis that the same platform had been used for the roughly 110 validation repertoires as for the approximately 670 first-cohort repertoires. Findings and limits, study-wide: In the approximately 130 validation repertoires, approximately 94% of cluster scores exceeded 0, per a later analysis. According to the study, roughly 180 TCR beta chains were cytomegalovirus-associated.

Trimming left V 8 bases short and J 0 bases short, with 16 bases between. Germline-derived CDR1 and CDR2 are MNHEY and SVGAGI. This CDR3 is 15 amino acids long. With respect to this clone: Its antigen remains unidentified.

Generated by immunoSEQ multiplex PCR, the TCRdb table keeps only in-frame clones and is missing some. The data contain more than 80,000 clones, about 96% of them seen just once; the ten biggest clones take up about 1.3%. The sample comprised PBMCs. This sequence originates from a woman younger than 35 in good health and CMV-seronegative. The gene calls are TRBV6-5 and TRBJ1-1, with D possibly matching TRBD1 (6 bases). The CDR3 region is CASGTRRKLNTEAFF. For the CDR3, the DNA is TGTGCCAGCGGGACAAGGCGCAAACTGAACACTGAAGCTTTCTTT.